This entry is about one T cell receptor (beta chain). No antigen is known for it. Base quality data are lacking; no much larger clone is found one base away. The cohort comprised 710 or so healthy bone marrow donors. Cohort members were all nominally healthy when sampled, although unrecorded immune exposures were likely present. The donor tested CMV seronegative and was one of the 352 seronegative cohort members. A peripheral blood sample was provided by each donor, and peripheral blood mononuclear cells were used for TCR beta sequencing. Genomic DNA extraction from the blood cell samples was performed with the Qiagen DNeasy Blood Extraction Kit. The data stem from a study of cytomegalovirus exposure and HLA in healthy donors (dated by TCRdb to about 2017). In the study overall: According to an earlier analysis of a few hundred of the donors, about 170 million T cells yielded over 90 million unique TCR beta sequences and 276 Gb of sequence data. An early release covering about 600 HLA-typed donors comprised about 300 gigabases of sequencing data and 85 million to 100 million unique TCR sequences. The genetic ancestry cluster associated with self-reported Caucasian donors included over 80% of the roughly 400 genotyped donors. The study aimed to test whether cataloging public T cell receptors could reveal signatures of past pathogen exposure. The study used immunosequencing to profile the T cell repertoires of more than 650 subjects and linked those repertoires to cytomegalovirus serostatus. Besides the first cohort of around 700 subjects, a separate validation cohort made up of 120 different subjects was used. To predict cytomegalovirus infection status, the study brought together high-throughput TCR immunosequencing, statistical association of individual TCRs with disease status, and machine learning. A later analysis re-analyzed previously published TCR beta repertoires from about 730 donors and added high-resolution HLA genotyping to study TCR occurrence patterns. Rather than drawing on any new phenotypic data, the later analysis identified candidate immune exposures from TCR beta sequences and the way those sequences occurred across donors. To decide whether each TCR beta V gene segment behaved as functional or pseudogenic, an earlier analysis of fewer than 750 of the donors relied on high-throughput TCR beta sequencing. Donor age, sex, ethnicity and CMV serostatus were compiled alongside the repertoire data. A later genetic analysis used genome-wide SNP genotypes for about three fifths of the 666 donors, treating that subset as a discovery cohort. All discovery cohort repertoires had been generated on a single sequencing platform. Both class I and class II loci were covered by HLA typing, at four-digit resolution. The number of typed donors differed by locus: about 629-640 for A, B, C, DRB1 and DQB1; approximately 540 for DQA1; 606 for DPA1; and roughly 470 for DPB1. Because of strong linkage in the cohort, roughly 5 DR-DQ haplotypes were treated as single units for association and clustering. Among over 350 genotyped donors of the cohort, an average of approximately 240,000 unique TCR beta nucleotide sequences were sequenced per donor, 15% to 20% of them non-productive. Study-wide conclusions, independent of this receptor: Because the 87-base-pair reads could not distinguish some IMGT-functional V segments, including TRBV6-2 and TRBV6-3, those segments were excluded. V-gene and J-gene trimming of TCR beta chains was associated with a missense DCLRE1C variant in a later genetic analysis, and the association was replicated in an independent cohort. Linkage disequilibrium might explain the correlated functional status among segregating V segments, but an unknown experimental factor could not be excluded. According to a later genetic analysis, donors in an Asian-associated ancestry cluster had fewer N-insertions in productive TCRs than the approximately 700-donor mean. Specific HLA alleles were associated with 16,951 TCR beta sequences at a false discovery rate of 0.05 in a later analysis. Roughly uniform sequencing depth across donors was assumed in presence/absence analyses, although this assumption may not hold. Cytomegalovirus status was reported to be diagnosed by the classifier with high specificity and sensitivity in both the original and validation cohorts. In a later analysis, TCR association rates were found to vary across HLA loci, with the most associated TCRs seen for DRB1 alleles and the fewest for HLA-C alleles. The earlier analysis of a few hundred of the donors excluded about 16 rarely observed V segments, including chromosome 9 orphons, because counts were too low. Broadly in line with IMGT annotations, most TCR beta V segments showed up in productive rearrangements about 87% or about 30% of the time in an earlier analysis of 587 of the donors. The only immune exposure information available for the cohort was CMV serostatus. HLA typing was unavailable for some donors at each locus, so association tests used only the typed subset. A further reported finding was that TCR beta sequences accurately predicted the HLA-A and HLA-B alleles for most subjects in the first cohort. The cohort was sequenced for TCR beta chains only, and without alpha or paired-chain data the features that could be detected were limited. Across donors, most TCR sequences were observed very rarely, whereas some public TCRs were present in many individuals. A later analysis reported that several top co-occurrence clusters appeared linked to parvovirus B19, influenza, CMV and Epstein-Barr virus. A cluster of highly shared sequence variants was judged likely to be a technical artifact of the sequencing pipeline. The study listed 164 TCR beta chains as associated with cytomegalovirus. Compared with equally common non-associated chains, HLA-associated TCR beta chains in a later analysis were more clonally expanded and had lower generation probabilities. The authors suggested that the approach could potentially be extended to other disease states and immunological phenotypes. Most CMV-associated TCR beta chains appeared to be HLA-restricted in a later analysis, and the HLA associations seemed to be driven largely by CMV exposure. When HLA alleles, especially DR and DQ, strongly co-occurred, attributing TCR associations to individual alleles was difficult. In vitro tests confirmed that three of the cytomegalovirus-associated TCR beta chains recognize cytomegalovirus antigens.

The germline V gene supplies CDR1 SGHTA and CDR2 FQGTGA. The CDR3 has 18 amino acids, counting the end cysteine and phenylalanine. CDR3 DNA is the only sequence kept; it has 54 bases, read in frame from the first base. Compared with germline, V lacks 1 base and J lacks 3 bases; bases without a gene match: 13. The library relied on the immunoSEQ multiplex PCR assay. The multiplex PCR relied on a mix of 60 forward primers for TCR Vbeta segments and 13 reverse primers for TCR Jbeta segments. The CDR3 region of rearranged TCR beta genes was amplified from genomic DNA by a multiplex PCR assay. The amplified TCR beta libraries were sequenced on the Illumina HiSeq System as 87-base-pair reads. The original pipeline was this. A later analysis tallied tens of millions of unique TCR beta chains across the 666 repertoires, and about 10 million of those chains were shared by two or more donors. A nearest-neighbor algorithm error-corrected the raw reads and collapsed the reads into unique sequences, merging closely related sequences to remove PCR and sequencing errors. CDR3 sequences were aligned to IMGT reference sequences to assign V, D and J gene segments. Each retained sequence needed at least a six-nucleotide match to both a V gene segment and a J gene segment. Rearrangements were classified as productive when the CDR3 lacked stop codons and remained in frame with V and J, and all other rearrangements were classified as non-productive. CDR3 was defined by IMGT convention, running from the second conserved V-encoded cysteine to the conserved J-encoded phenylalanine. The earlier analysis of 587 of the donors excluded any sequence lacking an unambiguous match to a single V gene segment. An earlier analysis of fewer than 650 of the donors classified V segments as functional when productive rearrangements were above 56.7% and as segregating when the standard deviation between donors was above 5%. A statistical classification framework was developed to diagnose cytomegalovirus status using the catalog of TCR beta chain sequences. A later analysis assigned V and J genes by comparing TCR nucleotide sequences with IMGT/GENE-DB human TR gene sequences. A later analysis assigned CDR3 sequences and most-parsimonious VDJ recombination scenarios with the TCRdist pipeline. In a later analysis, each TCR beta chain was defined by its CDR3 amino acid sequence together with its V-gene family, and reads without a unique V-gene family were excluded. As a way to deal with suspected cross-contamination and a sequencing artifact, a later analysis dropped more than 500 nucleotide sequences that were highly shared and had low generation probability. For each public chain, a later analysis derived a clonal expansion index from normalized ranks of inferred template counts within each repertoire. A later analysis computed generation probabilities with a VDJ recombination model fitted to out-of-frame rearrangements, and checked the results against IGoR. A later analysis scored TCR-TCR, TCR-HLA and TCR-CMV co-occurrence with hypergeometric tests, applying a repertoire-size bias correction to TCR pairs. A later analysis estimated false discovery rates by permuting HLA or CMV assignments 20 times. In a later analysis, co-occurring TCRs were grouped using DBSCAN, and TCRdist sequence similarity was added for clustering within HLA-allele-positive subsets. Repertoires with fewer than 30,000 or more than 120,000 public chains, plus five repertoires with anomalous nucleotide sharing, were excluded from co-occurrence clustering. The immuneACCESS repertoire file appears here via TCRdb, limited to in-frame rearrangements. These files lack a portion of the clones; in checked studies, under half of the deficit traces to unresolved V genes, and the cause of the others is not known. The DNA was the basis for D and trimming; V, J and clone size are from that table. The sample table contains 150,000 to 200,000 clones; only one count was recorded for around 90% of them. Together, the top ten hold roughly 0.98% of the sample.

The sample taken for sequencing was PBMCs. The sequence joins TRBV7-3 to TRBJ2-3; the central 7 bases match TRBD2. The sequence was collected from a boy aged 2 to 10 in good health and CMV-seronegative. The DNA reads as follows: TGTGCCAGCAGCTTAATCCCTTCCTCAGCGGGGTCAACAGATACGCAGTATTTT. It translates to CASSLIPSSAGSTDTQYF.